This entry describes one T cell receptor (beta chain). Data came from immunoSEQ multiplex PCR; TCRdb stores just in-frame clones and leaves some out. The sample contains 40,000 or so clones, about 91% of which appear only once. V gave up 7 bases and J gave up 4 bases; unmatched junction bases: 4. The length of the CDR3 is 15 residues. Germline V lookup: CDR1 MNHNS, CDR2 SASEGT. The sample originates from a study of T cell changes during pregnancy in multiple sclerosis. The sample here was CD8+ T cells from peripheral blood mononuclear cells, taken after pregnancy. The chain employs TRBV6-1 and TRBJ2-3; TRBD2 aligns across 14 bases. The sequence was obtained from a female donor with multiple sclerosis, enrolled in a pregnancy study. This chain's CDR3 is CASKGTSGSSDTQYF. DNA for the CDR3: TGTGCCAGCAAAGGGACTAGCGGGAGTTCAGATACGCAGTATTTT.